This passage covers 26 T cell receptor beta chains from one sample sequenced in a study of T cell responses to AZD1222 COVID-19 vaccine. The repertoire was sequenced with immunoSEQ multiplex PCR; TCRdb's copy has only in-frame clones and lacks some. The profile covers fewer than 200,000 clones, with approximately 92% appearing a single time and 1.6% taken by the ten largest. The material sequenced was peripheral blood, taken on day 0 of AZD1222 vaccination. The receptors shown here come from an adult in good health.

The J gene is TRBJ2-3, the V gene TRBV28; 8 bases fit TRBD2. V shed 7 bases and J 0 bases; nucleotides not matched to a gene: 9. The CDR3 is 16 residues long. The germline CDR1 and CDR2 sequences are MDHEN and SYDVKM. CDR3 amino acids: CASKGLVDLSTDTQYF. The CDR3 DNA reads TGTGCCAGCAAGGGACTAGTCGACCTTAGCACAGATACGCAGTATTTT.

This clone was detected only once. V and J are TRBV4-2 and TRBJ1-3; TRBD1 matches at 7 bases. The CDR3 sequence is 16 residues long. V gave up 1 base and J gave up 4 bases; unmatched junction bases: 7. Per germline, CDR1 LGHNA and CDR2 YNFKEQ. CDR3 region: CASSQAMTGIGNTIYF. DNA for the CDR3: TGTGCCAGCAGCCAAGCCATGACAGGGATCGGAAACACCATATATTTT.

This clone came up once. The chain recombines TRBV2 with TRBJ1-2; no firm D call. There are 13 residues in the CDR3. Germline lookup yields CDR1 SNHLY and CDR2 FYNNEI. V lost 5 bases and J 1 base, leaving 8 bases between the germline ends. The CDR3 DNA reads as TGTGCCAGCAGTCACAGAAGTAACTATGGCTACACCTTC. Translation: CASSHRSNYGYTF.

The V gene is TRBV5-5, the J gene TRBJ1-2; weak D call: TRBD1 (5 bases). CDR1 SGHKS and CDR2 YYEKEE come from the germline V gene (reference sequence). The length of the CDR3 is 18 residues. V was shortened by 4 bases and J by 4 bases, with 26 bases between the two germline ends. CDR3 protein: CASSPSPTRQPGPYGYTF. The DNA of the CDR3 is TGTGCCAGCAGCCCGTCACCTACAAGACAGCCGGGCCCCTATGGCTACACCTTC.

This chain uses TRBV7-2 with TRBJ2-3; 13 positions match TRBD2. The CDR3 covers 18 residues. Germline V gene data show CDR1 as SGHTA and CDR2 as FQGNSA. V shed 5 bases and J 2 bases; nucleotides not matched to a gene: 10. The CDR3 coding sequence is TGTGCCAGCAGCCTACAATCGGGACTAGCGGGGTACACAGATACGCAGTATTTT. Translated, it gives CASSLQSGLAGYTDTQYF.

CDR3 sequence: CASRVTGIDQPQHF. The DNA for the CDR3 is TGTGCCAGCAGGGTGACAGGGATCGATCAGCCCCAGCATTTT. The V gene is TRBV2, the J gene TRBJ1-5; 7 nucleotides align to TRBD1. This CDR3 is 14 amino acids long. Trimming removed 6 bases from V and 5 bases from J; junction bases left unmatched: 7. Germline V CDR1 and CDR2: SNHLY, FYNNEI.

This chain joins TRBV4-1 and TRBJ1-2, with D hard to call. The CDR3 contains 17 residues. Germline V gene data show CDR1 as MGHRA and CDR2 as YSYEKL. Trimming removed 0 bases at V and 4 bases at J, with 18 bases between. CDR3 sequence reads: CASSQDTASSLGYGYTF. For the CDR3, the DNA is TGCGCCAGCAGCCAAGATACGGCCTCCTCACTGGGCTATGGCTACACCTTC.

The chain uses TRBV19 and TRBJ1-4, with 8 positions matching TRBD1. The CDR3 has 14 amino acids. The junction had 10 bases not matched to a gene; V was cut back by 11 bases and J by 5 bases. The V gene's germline CDR1 is LNHDA and CDR2 SQIVND (reference sequence). CDR3 sequence reads: CAATLRTGNEKLFF. The CDR3 DNA follows: TGTGCCGCCACTCTTCGGACAGGGAATGAAAAACTGTTTTTT.

The chain combines TRBV9 with TRBJ1-6; a possible D gene is TRBD1 (5 bases). Germline CDR1 is SGDLS and CDR2 is YYNGEE. This CDR3 region has 16 residues. The V end lost 3 bases, the J end lost 3 bases, and 13 bases lay between the germline ends. For the CDR3, the DNA is TGTGCCAGCAGCGGACAGCCGTCGGACTATAATTCACCCCTCCACTTT. Translation gives CASSGQPSDYNSPLHF.

The chain combines TRBV9 with TRBJ2-4; possibly TRBD2 for D (5 bases). Germline V gene data show CDR1 as SGDLS and CDR2 as YYNGEE. V gave up 0 bases and J gave up 7 bases, with 11 bases separating them. There are 14 residues in the CDR3. The CDR3 protein is CASSVDGLSNIQYF. The DNA for the CDR3 is TGTGCCAGCAGCGTAGACGGACTCTCGAACATTCAGTACTTC.

The chain joins TRBV14 to TRBJ2-5; a weak D match, TRBD1 (6 bases). V was trimmed by 7 bases and J by 2 bases, leaving 11 bases between them. The CDR3 is 13 amino acids. Germline CDR1 and CDR2: SGHDN and FVKESK. CDR3 DNA sequence: TGTGCCAGCACCCGACAGGCTCAAGAGACCCAGTACTTC. Amino acid sequence: CASTRQAQETQYF.

The rearrangement joins TRBV6-6 to TRBJ1-2; D remains unclear. V gave up 2 bases and J gave up 7 bases, with 20 bases separating them. The germline gives CDR1 MNHNY, CDR2 SVGAGI (reference sequence). The length of the CDR3 is 16 residues. The CDR3 loop reads CASSYVGGSSRGGYTF. The DNA of the CDR3 is TGTGCCAGCAGTTACGTAGGAGGCTCATCACGGGGTGGCTACACCTTC.

The V and J genes are TRBV30 and TRBJ2-7, with no clear D. Germline V CDR1 and CDR2: GTSNPN, SVGIG (reference sequence). Trimming stripped 2 bases from V and 3 bases from J, with 8 bases between. The CDR3 sequence is 12 residues long. CDR3 region: CAWSKGRYEQYF. The CDR3 nucleotides are TGTGCCTGGAGTAAAGGACGCTACGAGCAGTACTTC.

V and J are TRBV19 and TRBJ1-5, with D hard to call. Germline CDR1 is LNHDA and CDR2 is SQIVND (reference sequence). The CDR3 totals 13 residues. V lost 1 base, J lost 5 bases, and 6 bases lay in between. The CDR3 loop reads CASSIAGYQPQHF. CDR3 coding DNA: TGTGCCAGTAGTATAGCTGGGTATCAGCCCCAGCATTTT.

The chain has TRBV12-5 and TRBJ2-2, with 7 bases that match TRBD2. The ends lost 2 bases at V and 4 bases at J; junction bases unmatched: 7. Germline-derived CDR1 and CDR2 are LGHNT and FRNRAP. The CDR3 contains 16 residues. Here the CDR3 reads CASGLPGGRITGELFF. The CDR3 DNA reads TGTGCTAGTGGTTTGCCCGGGGGGAGAATCACCGGGGAGCTGTTTTTT.

This clone was seen once. The chain joins TRBV6-5 to TRBJ2-1, with D possibly being TRBD1 (6 bases). The CDR3 runs to 14 residues. Germline assignment: CDR1 MNHEY and CDR2 SVGAGI. V was cut by 6 bases and J by 5 bases, with 14 bases left in between. The CDR3 sequence is CASSDRQAHNEQFF. CDR3 coding DNA: TGTGCCAGCAGCGATAGACAGGCACACAATGAGCAGTTCTTC.

V and J are TRBV6-2 or TRBV6-3 and TRBJ1-4; no definite D call. Trimming shortened V by 0 bases and J by 0 bases, and 17 bases separated the two germline ends. CDR1 and CDR2 (germline): MNHEY, SVGEGT. This CDR3 has 19 residues. The CDR3 coding sequence is TGTGCCAGCAGTTACTCGAGAAGATCGCATACAGCAACTAATGAAAAACTGTTTTTT. Amino acid sequence: CASSYSRRSHTATNEKLFF.

The rearrangement uses TRBV6-6 and TRBJ1-1; D gene ambiguous. Per germline, CDR1 MNHNY and CDR2 SVGAGI (reference sequence). This CDR3 has 12 amino acids. The ends were cut back, 0 bases at V and 6 bases at J, with 5 bases in the middle. CDR3 DNA: TGTGCCAGCAGTTACTCGTCCGCTGAAGCTTTCTTT. It encodes CASSYSSAEAFF.

J is TRBJ2-4 and V is TRBV7-2; weak D call: TRBD1 (6 bases). This CDR3 is 12 amino acids long. V dropped 3 bases and J dropped 11 bases, with 11 bases sitting between them. Germline loops: CDR1 SGHTA, CDR2 FQGNSA. Here the CDR3 DNA reads TGTGCCAGCAGCTTGACAGGCCAGCTTCAGTACTTC. Protein: CASSLTGQLQYF. Combining the CDR3 with reference TRBV7-2 and TRBJ2-4 gives the whole variable domain GAGVSQSPSNKVTEKGKDVELRCDPISGHTALYWYRQSLGQGLEFLIYFQGNSAPDKSGLPSDRFSAERTGGSVSTLTIQRTQQEDSAVYLCASSLTGQLQYFGAGTRLSVL.

This clone was observed once. J is TRBJ1-1 and V is TRBV7-8; 8 bases align to TRBD1. Germline-derived CDR1 and CDR2 are SGHVS and FQNEAQ. V lost 0 bases and J lost 4; bases outside the gene matches: 7. This CDR3 has 16 residues. The CDR3 region has the DNA TGTGCCAGCAGCTTAGCGGTGACAGGGGTTGTCACTGAAGCTTTCTTT. Translating it yields CASSLAVTGVVTEAFF.

The chain employs TRBV18 and TRBJ2-2, with 9 bases that match TRBD1. The trim removed 0 bases at V and 7 bases at J, leaving 6 bases unmatched. Per the germline V gene, CDR1 is KGHSH and CDR2 is LQKENI. The CDR3 totals 16 residues. The CDR3 loop is CASSPPVTGGGGELFF. DNA for the CDR3: TGTGCCAGCTCACCACCGGTCACAGGGGGCGGCGGGGAGCTGTTTTTT.

The rearrangement joins TRBV27 to TRBJ2-7; a possible D gene is TRBD1 (5 bases). The CDR3 runs to 13 residues. Trimming took off 2 bases at V and 7 bases at J, with 12 bases between the two ends. The germline V gene has CDR1 MNHEY and CDR2 SMNVEV (reference sequence). The CDR3 DNA reads TGTGCCAGCAGTTTAATTCGGCAGGGTGAGCAGTACTTC. This gives the protein CASSLIRQGEQYF.

J is TRBJ1-4 and V is TRBV6-2 or TRBV6-3, with D possibly TRBD1 on 5 matching bases. The CDR3 is 13 residues long. V was trimmed by 5 bases and J by 8 bases, leaving 12 bases between them. Germline V gene sequence: CDR1 MNHEY, CDR2 SVGEGT. CDR3 bases: TGTGCCAGCAGTGTCAGGGTCAACGAAAAACTGTTTTTT. It specifies CASSVRVNEKLFF.

This clone has just one count. The gene calls are TRBV6-2 or TRBV6-3 and TRBJ1-5, with D perhaps matching TRBD1 (5 bases). Germline V CDR1 and CDR2: MNHEY, SVGEGT. V was pared by 0 bases and J by 7 bases, with 13 bases between. This CDR3 has 15 residues. In nucleotides, the CDR3 is TGTGCCAGCAGTTACTCCGGGGGGGGTTACCAGCCCCAGCATTTT. Encoded protein: CASSYSGGGYQPQHF.

The chain links TRBV6-5 to TRBJ2-3; 7 positions agree with TRBD2. The CDR3 is made up of 15 amino acids. V shed 2 bases and J 3 bases; nucleotides not matched to a gene: 5. Germline values: CDR1 MNHEY, CDR2 SVGAGI. The CDR3 region is CASSYGGGRTDTQYF. The CDR3 nucleotides are TGTGCCAGCAGTTACGGCGGGGGAAGGACAGATACGCAGTATTTT.

V and J are TRBV7-9 and TRBJ2-3; TRBD1 is a possible D gene (5 bases). The CDR3 contains 13 residues. Trimming shortened V by 5 bases and J by 5 bases, and 11 bases separated the two germline ends. The germline CDR1 and CDR2 sequences are SEHNR and FQNEAQ (reference sequence). The CDR3 sequence: CASSNLQGDTQYF. DNA of the CDR3: TGTGCCAGCAGCAACCTGCAGGGAGATACGCAGTATTTT.